This TCR beta chain was retrieved from a study of response to subunit inactivated influenza vaccine. General study points: New T cells are recruited in small numbers by each seasonal influenza vaccination, according to the authors' suggestion.

TCRdb called the RT-PCR reads again in MiXCR, with one record for every CDR3 protein. The data contain almost 600,000 distinct CDR3 sequences, 12% to 15% of them seen just once; the ten biggest clones take up approximately 12%. Trimming left V 0 bases short and J 3 bases short, with 13 bases between. Germline V gene lookup returns CDR1 SGHRS and CDR2 YFSETQ. CDR3 size: 15 residues. With regard to this clonotype: The antigen remains undetermined.

The rearrangement joins TRBV5-1 to TRBJ2-7; tentative D call: TRBD2 (6 bases). The source was PBMCs from blood, collected 11 to 12 days after vaccination. The receptor comes from a man between 50 and 59 years old who received an inactivated influenza vaccine. As DNA, the CDR3 is TGCGCCAGCAGCTTGGAGCGGGCGGACGACTACGAGCAGTACTTC. Its translation: CASSLERADDYEQYF.